This T cell receptor (beta chain) was recorded in a study of beta chain features in type 1 diabetes. Whole-study results and caveats: Researchers could not determine here whether HLA type influences TCRB rearrangement. For cells with high TCR expression, cDNA sequencing could yield over-representation. Significant though moderate, a shortening of TCRB CDR3s appeared in all four CD4+ subsets of Type 1 diabetes patients. PCR could preferentially amplify shorter templates, alike in patients and controls.

Germline V gene data show CDR1 as SNHLY and CDR2 as FYNNEI. The length of the CDR3 is 14 residues. The germline V and J ends were trimmed by 2 bases and 2 bases, with 9 bases remaining between them. Since all of the isolated RNA was reverse transcribed, expressed TCRB transcripts were what got sequenced. Profiling relied on immunoSEQ multiplex PCR, and the TCRdb table lists in-frame clones only, not all of them. The sample contains under 450,000 clones, roughly 16% of which appear only once. In the case of this clone: As yet, its antigen is unknown.

This rearrangement joins TRBV2 to TRBJ1-1; maybe TRBD1 (6 bases). Source material: naive CD4+ T cells from blood. This receptor was identified in a young woman in good health. CDR3 residues: CASSERGGNTEAFF. The CDR3 DNA is TGTGCCAGCAGTGAAAGGGGGGGTAACACTGAAGCTTTCTTT.